This T cell receptor beta chain comes out of a study of shared clonotypes between healthy human individuals. About the study: The plates for each donor numbered three CD4 naive, three CD4 memory, two CD8 naive and one CD8 memory.

A note on this clone: Its target is unknown.

Germline V gene sequence: CDR1 MNHEY, CDR2 SMNVEV (reference sequence). V was shortened by 2 bases and J by 7 bases, with 12 bases between the two germline ends. The CDR3 covers 13 residues. Measured with immunoSEQ multiplex PCR; TCRdb has only the in-frame clones, and not every one. The sample consists of 550,000 to 750,000 clones, just under 97% of them appearing once. Naivety among CD8 cells was defined by CD45RO negativity and positive CCR7 selection, thereby excluding terminally differentiated effector memory CD45RA+ cells. Donors, without exception, were Caucasian adults residing in Nashville, Tennessee. Points from the study as a whole: Blood was the sole source, and tissue repertoires probably differ. Clonotype sharing across several donors was observed for around 5% of naive CD4 clonotypes.

The sample comprised naive CD8+ T cells sorted from blood. V is TRBV27 and J is TRBJ2-7, with D perhaps given as TRBD1 or TRBD2 (5 bases each). The sequence came from a woman aged 30 to 39 in good health. The CDR3 here is CASSLGAGWEQYF. In nucleotides, the CDR3 is TGTGCCAGCAGTTTAGGGGCGGGTTGGGAGCAGTACTTC.